This TCR beta chain was identified during a study of CD8 T cells in ankylosing spondylitis. TCRdb used MiXCR to reprocess the 5' RACE reads, holding one entry per CDR3 protein. The table lists just over 300,000 distinct CDR3 sequences, roughly 20% of them singletons. V lost 3 bases, J lost 1 base, and 5 bases stayed unmatched. The CDR3 sequence is 17 residues long. Germline values: CDR1 SGHRS, CDR2 YFSETQ. The TCR comes from a female donor with ankylosing spondylitis or in good health (not recorded which). The sequenced sample consisted of blood, either unsorted or a sorted T cell fraction (not recorded which). The genes are TRBV5-1 and TRBJ2-1; 12 bases are shared with TRBD2. CDR3 sequence: CASSSATSGRSYNEQFF. CDR3 nucleotides: TGCGCCAGCAGCTCGGCGACTAGCGGGAGATCCTACAATGAGCAGTTCTTC. Full variable domain (missing parts from reference TRBV5-1 and TRBJ2-1): KAGVTQTPRYLIKTRGQQVTLSCSPISGHRSVSWYQQTPGQGLQFLFEYFSETQRNKGNFPGRFSGRQFSNSRSEMNVSTLELGDSALYLCASSSATSGRSYNEQFFGPGTRLTVL.